This T cell receptor (beta chain) was sequenced for a study of cytomegalovirus exposure and HLA in healthy donors. Study-wide points: Altogether, 150 to 200 TCR beta chains were recorded as cytomegalovirus-associated. Researchers reported in a later analysis that a missense DCLRE1C variant was tied to TCR beta V- and J-gene trimming. Certain sequence variants were highly shared and formed a cluster, and this cluster was likely a sequencing artifact.

Notes on this clone: The antigen remains undetermined.

CDR3 size: 14 residues. With 0 bases clipped from V and 8 bases from J, the junction kept 6 bases outside the gene matches. CDR1 and CDR2 (germline): LGHNA, YNFKEQ. PCR involved 60 Vbeta and 13 Jbeta primers. TCRdb keeps only in-frame clones here, not all; method: immunoSEQ multiplex PCR. The sample has about 160,000 clones, 75% to 90% seen once. The rearrangement uses TRBV4-2 and TRBJ1-2; 7 nucleotides agree with TRBD1. Sequencing was carried out using PBMCs. This receptor was obtained from a boy younger than 10 in good health and CMV-seronegative. In DNA, the CDR3 is TGTGCCAGCAGCCAAGAAGACAGGGTAGGCGGCTACACCTTC. This sequence encodes CASSQEDRVGGYTF.